Shown below are 10 T cell receptor beta chains from a single sample sequenced in a study of shared clonotypes between healthy human individuals. Clones were read by immunoSEQ multiplex PCR, and TCRdb kept only the in-frame ones, dropping some. The data hold 2 million to 2.5 million clones, with around 93% observed a single time. Sequenced input: naive CD4+ T cells from PBMCs. Stated subset: CD45RA+ positively selected. Source of these receptors: a young man in good health. Some clones in this sample may be carry-over from other donors' samples.

As to this clone: Additional DNA sequences in this sample encode the identical CDR3. CDR3 sequence: CSVVWGNSNQPQHF. CDR3 nucleotides: TGCAGCGTTGTTTGGGGTAATAGCAATCAGCCCCAGCATTTT. The chain recombines TRBV29-1 with TRBJ1-5; D remains unclear. V was clipped by 4 bases and J by 0 bases, with 10 bases between them. Looked up from germline, CDR1 is SQVTM and CDR2 is ANQGSEA. The CDR3 contains 14 residues.

The chain combines TRBV7-3 with TRBJ2-1, with D possibly being TRBD1 or TRBD2 (5 bases each). The germline V gene has CDR1 SGHTA and CDR2 FQGTGA. There are 15 residues in the CDR3. V lost 2 bases and J lost 15, with 23 bases in between. The CDR3, as DNA: TGTGCCAGCAGCTTAGTTTCCGGGACGGGAAGTCTGCTGTTCTTC. Translated: CASSLVSGTGSLLFF.

The CDR3 DNA sequence: TGTGCCAGCAGCTTACAGGGAGGCAACAATCAGCCCCAGCATTTT. Its protein product is CASSLQGGNNQPQHF. J is TRBJ1-5 and V is TRBV7-2; TRBD1 is a possible D gene (5 bases). Germline lookup yields CDR1 SGHTA and CDR2 FQGNSA. The V end lost 2 bases, the J end lost 3 bases, and 11 bases lay between the germline ends. The length of the CDR3 is 15 residues. Full variable domain (remainder filled in from reference TRBV7-2 and TRBJ1-5): GAGVSQSPSNKVTEKGKDVELRCDPISGHTALYWYRQSLGQGLEFLIYFQGNSAPDKSGLPSDRFSAERTGGSVSTLTIQRTQQEDSAVYLCASSLQGGNNQPQHFGDGTRLSIL.

This chain joins TRBV7-9 and TRBJ1-2; a possible D gene is TRBD1 (5 bases). This CDR3 has 15 residues. Trimming took off 5 bases at V and 1 base at J, with 14 bases between the two ends. From germline, CDR1 is SEHNR and CDR2 FQNEAQ (reference sequence). The CDR3 reads CASSTPTGGNYGYTF. Written as DNA, the CDR3 is TGTGCCAGCAGCACCCCCACCGGGGGTAACTATGGCTACACCTTC.

The rearrangement uses TRBV7-9 and TRBJ2-1; the D is unclear. The CDR3 totals 13 residues. Germline lookup yields CDR1 SEHNR and CDR2 FQNEAQ (reference sequence). Trimming pared 2 bases from V and 4 bases from J, leaving 6 bases between. CDR3 nucleotide sequence: TGTGCCAGCAGCTTAAGCGCGTACAATGAGCAGTTCTTC. Translation: CASSLSAYNEQFF.

The chain carries TRBV11-1 and TRBJ2-5; 9 bases line up with TRBD2. The J call may not be correct, given that the DNA end is closer to TRBJ2-7. The CDR3 has 16 residues. From germline, CDR1 is SGHAT and CDR2 FQDESV (reference sequence). CDR3 loop: CASSLVSAGGPYEQYF. CDR3 bases: TGTGCCAGCAGCTTAGTTAGTGCGGGAGGGCCCTACGAGCAGTACTTC.

On this clone: The sample carries other DNA sequences with the same CDR3. The CDR3 sequence is CSVAGGGTDTQYF. CDR3 bases: TGCAGCGTTGCGGGAGGGGGCACAGATACGCAGTATTTT. The chain links TRBV29-1 to TRBJ2-3, with 8 bases aligning to TRBD2. The length of the CDR3 is 13 residues. V was clipped by 4 bases and J by 1 base; unmatched bases: 1. Germline V gene data show CDR1 as SQVTM and CDR2 as ANQGSEA.

This chain connects TRBV10-3 to TRBJ2-4; D remains unclear. V was pared by 0 bases and J by 3 bases, with 6 bases between. Germline CDR1 and CDR2: ENHRY and SYGVKD. The CDR3 is 14 amino acids. The CDR3 nucleotides read TGTGCCATCAGTGAGTCTAAAAACAAAAACATTCAGTACTTC. This sequence encodes CAISESKNKNIQYF.

The chain has TRBV27 and TRBJ1-2; D is perhaps TRBD1 (6 bases). Trimming pared 5 bases from V and 2 bases from J, leaving 18 bases between. CDR1 and CDR2 from the germline V gene are MNHEY and SMNVEV (reference sequence). The CDR3 has 16 amino acids. The CDR3 DNA sequence: TGTGCCAGCAGTGTAACGCGACAGGTTAAAAACTATGGCTACACCTTC. Protein: CASSVTRQVKNYGYTF.

The chain employs TRBV29-1 and TRBJ2-7, with 8 bases identical to TRBD1. The germline V gene encodes CDR1 SQVTM and CDR2 ANQGSEA. The CDR3 runs 12 residues. V trimming: 2 bases; J trimming: 3 bases; junction bases outside the gene matches: 0. The CDR3: CSVETGGYEQYF. CDR3 in DNA: TGCAGCGTTGAAACAGGGGGCTACGAGCAGTACTTC.